The rows below give T cell receptor beta chains drawn from one sample of a study of cytomegalovirus exposure and HLA in healthy donors. The protocol was immunoSEQ multiplex PCR, while the TCRdb copy is restricted to in-frame clones and leaves out a portion. This table has under 200,000 clones, 65% to 90% appearing once. The specimen sequenced was PBMCs. These receptor sequences come from a human donor in good health. Each CDR3 is given with its conserved first and last residue. A D gene is named only where the DNA matches it firmly. Clone size is not always given. Where it is, it says once, few, many or a class for expanded clones.

J gene: TRBJ2-1
clone size: -
V gene: TRBV5-4
D gene: TRBD1
CDR3 DNA: TGTGCCAGCAGCCTAGGGACAGTCAGCTCCTACAATGAGCAGTTCTTC
CDR3 protein: CASSLGTVSSYNEQFF

J gene: TRBJ2-3
clone size: -
V gene: TRBV5-4
D gene: -
CDR3 DNA: TGTGCCAGCACTAATTTAACAGATACGCAGTATTTT
CDR3 protein: CASTNLTDTQYF

J gene: TRBJ2-7
clone size: few
V gene: TRBV6-5
D gene: TRBD1
CDR3 DNA: TGTGCCAGCAGCTACCCGACAGGGATCGGATACGAGCAGTACTTC
CDR3 protein: CASSYPTGIGYEQYF

J gene: TRBJ2-7
clone size: -
V gene: TRBV6-1
D gene: -
CDR3 DNA: TGTGCCAGCAGTGTTGGGTCGATCGCTAGCTCCTACGAGCAGTACTTC
CDR3 protein: CASSVGSIASSYEQYF

J gene: TRBJ2-5
clone size: -
V gene: TRBV2
D gene: -
CDR3 DNA: TGTGCCAGCAGTGAAGACGAGGCACCGCAAGAGACCCAGTACTTC
CDR3 protein: CASSEDEAPQETQYF

J gene: TRBJ2-2
clone size: once
V gene: TRBV6-1
D gene: -
CDR3 DNA: TGTGCCAGCAGTGCTACAGGGCCCGGGGAGCTGTTTTTT
CDR3 protein: CASSATGPGELFF

J gene: TRBJ2-7
clone size: -
V gene: TRBV5-1
D gene: -
CDR3 DNA: TGCGCCAGCAGCCCCGGAGGGGAGAGGCTCACGTACGAGCAGTACTTC
CDR3 protein: CASSPGGERLTYEQYF

J gene: TRBJ1-2
clone size: few
V gene: TRBV27
D gene: -
CDR3 DNA: TGTGCCAGCAGTTTAGGCCACGGGTATGGCTACACCTTC
CDR3 protein: CASSLGHGYGYTF

J gene: TRBJ2-3
clone size: -
V gene: TRBV4-1
D gene: -
CDR3 DNA: TGCGCCAGCAGCCAAGTTTCAGTACGCCGCACAGATACGCAGTATTTT
CDR3 protein: CASSQVSVRRTDTQYF

J gene: TRBJ2-5
clone size: -
V gene: TRBV5-6
D gene: -
CDR3 DNA: TGTGCCAGCAACTCACGATTCCAAGAGACCCAGTACTTC
CDR3 protein: CASNSRFQETQYF

J gene: TRBJ1-3
clone size: -
V gene: TRBV6-1
D gene: -
CDR3 DNA: TGTGCCAGCAATGCCGATAGCTCTGGAAACACCATATATTTT
CDR3 protein: CASNADSSGNTIYF

J gene: TRBJ2-6
clone size: -
V gene: TRBV4-3
D gene: TRBD1
CDR3 DNA: TGCGCCAGCAGCCAGGGGTCTACTAGGGGGCCAGAGCAACTCTCTGGGGCCAACGTCCTGACTTTC
CDR3 protein: CASSQGSTRGPEQLSGANVLTF

J gene: TRBJ1-2
clone size: once
V gene: TRBV9
D gene: -
CDR3 DNA: TGTGCCAGCAGCGGCGGGAGTACCTATGGCTACACCTTC
CDR3 protein: CASSGGSTYGYTF

J gene: TRBJ2-7
clone size: -
V gene: TRBV19
D gene: TRBD1
CDR3 DNA: TGTGCCAGTGGACAGGGCTACGAGCAGTACTTC
CDR3 protein: CASGQGYEQYF

J gene: TRBJ1-5
clone size: -
V gene: TRBV2
D gene: TRBD1
CDR3 DNA: TGTGCCAGCAGCCGGGACAGGGGCAATCAGCCCCAGCATTTT
CDR3 protein: CASSRDRGNQPQHF

J gene: TRBJ2-3
clone size: once
V gene: TRBV6-6
D gene: TRBD2
CDR3 DNA: TGTGCCAGTACCGGGGAAGCGGGGGGTATCACAGATACGCAGTATTTT
CDR3 protein: CASTGEAGGITDTQYF

J gene: TRBJ1-1
clone size: once
V gene: TRBV20-1
D gene: -
CDR3 DNA: TGCACCCCTTCACATACCACTGAAGCTTTCTTT
CDR3 protein: CTPSHTTEAFF

J gene: TRBJ2-7
clone size: -
V gene: TRBV7-6
D gene: TRBD1
CDR3 DNA: TGTGCCAGCAGCTACCAAGGGACAGGCGCGTCCTACGAGCAGTACTTC
CDR3 protein: CASSYQGTGASYEQYF

J gene: TRBJ1-2
clone size: -
V gene: TRBV6-6
D gene: TRBD1
CDR3 DNA: TGTGCCAGCAGTTACGCCCTCGGGGGACAGGGTTTAGGCTACACCTTC
CDR3 protein: CASSYALGGQGLGYTF